One and the same sample provided the 19 T cell receptor beta chains below, sequenced in a study of human T cells and chemical hapten exposure. Time point given: patch test 3, about 24 weeks after DPC sensitization. The treatment here: therapeutic diphenylcyclopropenone sensitization with weekly scalp DPC. TCRdb itself ran the RACE reads through MiXCR, one entry per CDR3 protein. The sample carries about 190,000 distinct CDR3 sequences, about 25% recorded once. The source was whole blood, collected in connection with sensitization to the hapten diphenylcyclopropenone (DPC). These receptors originate from a woman between 40 and 50 years old with alopecia areata. Some clones in this sample may be carry-over from other donors' samples.

This clonotype turned up a few times. The chain couples TRBV29-1 to TRBJ2-1; no clear D. Trimming removed 4 bases from V and 8 bases from J, with 12 bases in between. The germline V gene has CDR1 SQVTM and CDR2 ANQGSEA. This CDR3 has 12 amino acids. The DNA of the CDR3 is TGCAGCGTTGGACGGGTAGGCTATGAGCAGTTCTTC. It translates to CSVGRVGYEQFF.

V and J are TRBV5-1 and TRBJ2-1; TRBD1 is a possible D gene (7 bases). Trimming removed 4 bases at V and 4 bases at J, with 9 bases between. Germline values: CDR1 SGHRS, CDR2 YFSETQ. The CDR3 totals 13 residues. The CDR3 sequence: CASSQGGYNEQFF. Here the CDR3 DNA reads TGCGCCAGCAGCCAGGGGGGATACAATGAGCAGTTCTTC.

This clonotype occurred a few times. This chain links TRBV20-1 with TRBJ2-1, with D possibly being TRBD2 (6 bases). V lost 6 bases, J lost 4 bases, and 16 bases lay in between. The CDR3 runs to 14 residues. CDR1 DFQATT and CDR2 SNEGSKA come from the germline V gene (reference sequence). The CDR3 here is CSASLAPFYNEQFF. CDR3 sequence (DNA): TGCAGTGCATCTCTAGCGCCGTTTTACAATGAGCAGTTCTTC.

V and J are TRBV6-1 and TRBJ1-1; D gene uncertain. Germline V lookup: CDR1 MNHNS, CDR2 SASEGT. Trimming stripped 4 bases from V and 3 bases from J, with 12 bases between. The CDR3 extends over 14 amino acids. The CDR3 here is CASSVNRMYTEAFF. The CDR3 coding sequence is TGTGCCAGCAGTGTCAACCGGATGTACACTGAAGCTTTCTTT.

This clonotype appeared many times. This chain uses TRBV7-3 with TRBJ2-7; 7 positions match TRBD2. Trimming removed 4 bases from V and 5 bases from J; junction bases left unmatched: 17. The CDR3 spans 17 residues. Per germline, CDR1 SGHTA and CDR2 FQGTGA. CDR3 sequence: CASSYAPRGTGANEQYF. CDR3 DNA: TGTGCCAGCAGCTACGCGCCGCGGGGGACCGGGGCGAACGAGCAGTACTTC.

This clonotype was found a few times. V gene TRBV27 combines with J gene TRBJ2-3, with 7 nucleotides matching TRBD1. Germline-derived CDR1 and CDR2 are MNHEY and SMNVEV (reference sequence). V lost 5 bases and J lost 1; bases outside the gene matches: 9. The CDR3 has 16 residues. The CDR3: CASSQPRGLGTDTQYF. CDR3 coding DNA: TGTGCCAGCAGTCAACCCAGGGGGTTAGGCACAGATACGCAGTATTTT.

The chain is built from TRBV7-9 and TRBJ2-5; possible D gene TRBD1, 6 bases. Trimming shortened V by 1 base and J by 1 base, and 10 bases separated the two germline ends. The germline CDR1 and CDR2 sequences are SEHNR and FQNEAQ (reference sequence). The CDR3 length is 15 residues. The CDR3 bases are TGTGCCAGCAGCTTAGTCCCGGACAGCCAAGAGACCCAGTACTTC. Translating it yields CASSLVPDSQETQYF.

This clonotype was seen a few times. The chain uses TRBV7-2 and TRBJ2-7, with no clear D. CDR3 length: 14 residues. Deletions cut 5 bases from V and 1 base from J, with 12 bases between. Per the germline V gene, CDR1 is SGHTA and CDR2 is FQGNSA. The CDR3 region has the DNA TGTGCCAGCAGCCTTGGGCCGGATTCCTACGAGCAGTACTTC. Protein sequence: CASSLGPDSYEQYF.

This clonotype was recorded only once. This sequence joins TRBV27 and TRBJ2-3; D is perhaps TRBD1 (6 bases). The CDR3 loop spans 13 amino acids. Trimming took 10 bases from V and 4 from J, leaving 15 bases between them. The germline gives CDR1 MNHEY, CDR2 SMNVEV (reference sequence). The chain's CDR3 is CATTPAGADTQYF. CDR3 nucleotide sequence: TGTGCCACCACACCTGCAGGGGCAGATACGCAGTATTTT.

The chain recombines TRBV12-3 or TRBV12-4 with TRBJ2-3, with 11 positions matching TRBD2. Unmatched junction bases numbered 13, after V lost 3 bases and J lost 5 bases. This CDR3 has 18 amino acids. The CDR3 DNA reads TGTGCCAGCAGTTTTAATAGCGGGAGGGCCATCAAGGTAGATACGCAGTATTTT. Translation: CASSFNSGRAIKVDTQYF.

The CDR3 loop is CASSPFGGGLNEQFF. In nucleotides, the CDR3 is TGTGCCAGCAGCCCTTTTGGCGGAGGGCTCAATGAGCAGTTCTTC. The chain uses TRBV12-3 or TRBV12-4 and TRBJ2-1; D is possibly TRBD2 (6 bases). V was cut by 6 bases and J by 6 bases, with 18 bases left in between. The CDR3 has 15 amino acids.

The V call is TRBV20-1, the J call TRBJ2-7; TRBD2 aligns across 10 bases. The CDR3 has 14 amino acids. Germline V gene lookup returns CDR1 DFQATT and CDR2 SNEGSKA (reference sequence). Trimming at V came to 7 bases and at J to 3 bases, leaving 9 bases not matched to a gene. The CDR3 DNA reads as TGCAGTGTCCCTAGCGGGAGTGACGGCTACGAGCAGTACTTC. It encodes CSVPSGSDGYEQYF.

V gene TRBV4-3 combines with J gene TRBJ1-6; 7 bases agree with TRBD1. The CDR3 has 16 amino acids. Germline V CDR1 and CDR2: LGHNA, YSLEER. Losses at the gene ends were 2 bases for V and 9 bases for J; bases not matched to a gene: 10. CDR3: CASSQTSGGPLSPLHF. The CDR3 DNA reads as TGCGCCAGCAGCCAAACGTCAGGGGGTCCCCTTTCACCCCTCCACTTT.

V usage is TRBV20-1 and J usage is TRBJ2-3; D unclear. Trimming took off 0 bases at V and 0 bases at J, with 10 bases between the two ends. This CDR3 comprises 15 residues. The germline V gene has CDR1 DFQATT and CDR2 SNEGSKA (reference sequence). CDR3 DNA sequence: TGCAGTGCTAGAGATCCGGGCTCTAGCACAGATACGCAGTATTTT. This sequence encodes CSARDPGSSTDTQYF.

A few counts support this clonotype. The chain's CDR3 is CASSSPGTGATEAFF. The CDR3 DNA follows: TGTGCCAGCAGCTCCCCCGGGACAGGGGCCACTGAAGCTTTCTTT. V usage is TRBV28 and J usage is TRBJ1-1, with 10 positions matching TRBD1. Trimming removed 6 bases from V and 4 bases from J; junction bases left unmatched: 8. There are 15 residues in the CDR3. Germline lookup yields CDR1 MDHEN and CDR2 SYDVKM.

The table lists this clonotype with a count of one. The V call is TRBV5-6, the J call TRBJ1-2, with 9 bases fitting TRBD1. V was clipped by 4 bases and J by 8 bases; unmatched bases: 6. Germline V lookup: CDR1 SGHDT, CDR2 YYEEEE. This CDR3 comprises 13 residues. The CDR3: CASSQGQGGGYTF. In DNA, the CDR3 is TGTGCCAGCAGCCAGGGACAGGGCGGGGGCTACACCTTC.

This clonotype turned up a few times. This chain uses TRBV2 with TRBJ2-1; 9 bases agree with TRBD2. V shed 4 bases, J shed 4 bases, and the junction held 5 bases outside the gene matches. CDR1 and CDR2 (germline): SNHLY, FYNNEI. This CDR3 comprises 15 residues. The CDR3 DNA is TGTGCCAGCAGTGCTAGCGGGACTAGGTACAATGAGCAGTTCTTC. Translation: CASSASGTRYNEQFF.

This rearrangement joins TRBV7-2 to TRBJ2-7; D might be TRBD1 or TRBD2, each matching 5 bases. This CDR3 is 14 amino acids long. Trimming pared 2 bases from V and 5 bases from J, leaving 13 bases between. Germline V gene lookup returns CDR1 SGHTA and CDR2 FQGNSA. DNA for the CDR3: TGTGCCAGCAGCTTAACGAGGGGAATGCACGAGCAGTACTTC. Translating gives CASSLTRGMHEQYF. The full variable domain, in which reference TRBV7-2 and TRBJ2-7 provide the parts outside the CDR3, is GAGVSQSPSNKVTEKGKDVELRCDPISGHTALYWYRQSLGQGLEFLIYFQGNSAPDKSGLPSDRFSAERTGGSVSTLTIQRTQQEDSAVYLCASSLTRGMHEQYFGPGTRLTVT.

This clonotype was observed a few times. V gene TRBV7-9 combines with J gene TRBJ1-5; D uncertain. The V gene lost 1 base and the J gene lost 4 bases, with 5 bases spanning the gap. The CDR3 covers 13 residues. Germline loops: CDR1 SEHNR, CDR2 FQNEAQ (reference sequence). The CDR3 coding sequence is TGTGCCAGCAGCTTAGGGTTGAATCAGCCCCAGCATTTT. It codes for CASSLGLNQPQHF.